Sequencing of this T cell receptor beta chain was carried out in a study of immune heterogeneity within non-small cell lung tumors. A multiplex PCR containing 32 V primers and 13 J primers was used to amplify TCR beta CDR3. One entry per CDR3 protein results from TCRdb running MiXCR on the multiplex PCR reads. The sample comprises approximately 9,600 distinct CDR3 sequences, about a quarter of which are singletons, and about a quarter rests with the top ten. Whole-study results and caveats: Recurring identical dominant CDR3 beta clonotypes were observed across tumor sites within a patient, together with site-unique high-frequency clones. Each patient largely had their own distinct set of high-frequency T-cell receptor beta clonotypes. Local tumor mutational burden showed a correlation with local T-cell clonality that was moderate but significant (R 0.3 to 0.4).

Template input, which was bulk tumor genomic DNA, totaled 600 ng per sample. Multiple biopsies spaced far apart were taken from each primary tumor during surgery. Curative surgery was undertaken by patients, who had untreated, newly diagnosed non-small cell lung cancer. Surgery with curative intent was being performed on the donors, who were newly diagnosed non-small cell lung cancer patients. The germline CDR1 and CDR2 sequences are SNHLY and FYNNEI. The length of the CDR3 is 11 residues. V dropped 2 bases and J dropped 8 bases, with 6 bases sitting between them. In this sample, this clonotype turned up many times. Antigen: not known.

The rearrangement links TRBV2 to TRBJ1-2; D gene unclear. Input material: lung tumor tissue. This receptor was taken from a woman aged 50 to 65 with non-small cell lung cancer. CDR3: CASSELRGYTF. Here the CDR3 DNA reads TGTGCCAGCAGTGAACTTCGAGGCTACACCTTC.